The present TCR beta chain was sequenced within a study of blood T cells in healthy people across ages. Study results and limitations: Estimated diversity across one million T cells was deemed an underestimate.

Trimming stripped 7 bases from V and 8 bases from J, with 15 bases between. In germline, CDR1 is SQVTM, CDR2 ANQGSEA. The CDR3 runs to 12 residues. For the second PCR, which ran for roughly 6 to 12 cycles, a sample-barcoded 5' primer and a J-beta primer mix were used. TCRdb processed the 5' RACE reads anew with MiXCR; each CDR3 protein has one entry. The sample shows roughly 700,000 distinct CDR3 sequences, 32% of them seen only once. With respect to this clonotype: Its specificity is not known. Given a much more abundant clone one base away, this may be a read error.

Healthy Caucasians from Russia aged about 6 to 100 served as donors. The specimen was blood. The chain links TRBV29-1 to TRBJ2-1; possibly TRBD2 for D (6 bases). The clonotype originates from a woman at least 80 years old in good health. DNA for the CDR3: TGCAGCGGTGACAGTAGGAGGGATGAGCAGTTCTTC. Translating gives CSGDSRRDEQFF.